The entry below gives a single TCR beta chain sequence along with its context. The target antigen is unknown. This record comes from a study of shared clonotypes between healthy human individuals. Notes on the study in general: Sampling included only blood; tissue repertoires likely differ. On the whole, naive subsets had larger estimated richness than memory subsets had.

Trimming shortened V by 4 bases and J by 9 bases, and 11 bases separated the two germline ends. Germline CDR1 is SGHRS and CDR2 is YFSETQ. The length of the CDR3 is 12 residues. The data were produced by immunoSEQ multiplex PCR, yet TCRdb's version contains in-frame clones alone and is incomplete. The sample contains some 1 million clones, roughly 80% of which appear only once. Sequenced input: memory CD4+ T cells sorted from blood. Subset described: CD45RA-negative fraction. This TCR was recovered from a man between 18 and 35 years old in good health. V usage is TRBV5-1 and J usage is TRBJ2-1; D is unclear. The DNA of the CDR3 is TGCGCCAGCAGCCTACCGAGGAGTGAGCAGTTCTTC. This encodes CASSLPRSEQFF.